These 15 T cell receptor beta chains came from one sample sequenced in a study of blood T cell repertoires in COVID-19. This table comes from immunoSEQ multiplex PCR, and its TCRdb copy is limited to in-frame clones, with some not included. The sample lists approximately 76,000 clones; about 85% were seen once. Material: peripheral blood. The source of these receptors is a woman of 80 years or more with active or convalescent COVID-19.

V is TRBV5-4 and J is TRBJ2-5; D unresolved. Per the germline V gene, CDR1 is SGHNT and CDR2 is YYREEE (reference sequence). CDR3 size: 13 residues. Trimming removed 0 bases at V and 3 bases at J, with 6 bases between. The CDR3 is CASSLASEETQYF. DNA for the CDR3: TGTGCCAGCAGCTTGGCGTCCGAAGAGACCCAGTACTTC.

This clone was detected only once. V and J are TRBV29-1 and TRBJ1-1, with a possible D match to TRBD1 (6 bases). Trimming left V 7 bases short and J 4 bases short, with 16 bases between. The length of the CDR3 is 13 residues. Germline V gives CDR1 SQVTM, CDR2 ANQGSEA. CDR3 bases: TGCAGCGCGTTGGAGAGAGGGGGCACTGAAGCTTTCTTT. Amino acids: CSALERGGTEAFF.

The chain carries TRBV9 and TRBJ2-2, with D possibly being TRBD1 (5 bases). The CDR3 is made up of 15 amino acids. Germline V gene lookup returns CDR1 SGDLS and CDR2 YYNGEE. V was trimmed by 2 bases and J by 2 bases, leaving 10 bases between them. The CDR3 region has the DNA TGTGCCAGCAGCGTTCCAGGGTTCAACACCGGGGAGCTGTTTTTT. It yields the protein CASSVPGFNTGELFF.

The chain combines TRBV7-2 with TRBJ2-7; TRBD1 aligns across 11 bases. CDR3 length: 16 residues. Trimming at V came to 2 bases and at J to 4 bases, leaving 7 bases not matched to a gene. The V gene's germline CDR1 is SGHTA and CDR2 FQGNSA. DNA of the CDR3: TGTGCCAGCAGCTTAAGGACAGGGGGCTGGCGGTACGAGCAGTACTTC. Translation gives CASSLRTGGWRYEQYF. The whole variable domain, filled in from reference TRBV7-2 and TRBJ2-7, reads GAGVSQSPSNKVTEKGKDVELRCDPISGHTALYWYRQSLGQGLEFLIYFQGNSAPDKSGLPSDRFSAERTGGSVSTLTIQRTQQEDSAVYLCASSLRTGGWRYEQYFGPGTRLTVT.

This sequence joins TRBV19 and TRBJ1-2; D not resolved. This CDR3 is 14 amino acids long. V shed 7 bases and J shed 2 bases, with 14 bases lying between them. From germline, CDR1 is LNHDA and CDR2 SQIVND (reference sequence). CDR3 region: CASILGGRNYGYTF. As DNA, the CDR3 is TGTGCCAGTATCCTAGGCGGCCGGAACTATGGCTACACCTTC.

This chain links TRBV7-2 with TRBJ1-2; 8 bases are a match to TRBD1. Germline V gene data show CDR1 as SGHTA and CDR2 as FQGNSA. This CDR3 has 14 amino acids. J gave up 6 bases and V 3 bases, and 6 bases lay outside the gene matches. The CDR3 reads CASSFGQGENGYTF. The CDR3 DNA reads TGTGCCAGCAGCTTTGGACAGGGCGAAAATGGCTACACCTTC. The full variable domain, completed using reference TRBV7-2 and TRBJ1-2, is GAGVSQSPSNKVTEKGKDVELRCDPISGHTALYWYRQSLGQGLEFLIYFQGNSAPDKSGLPSDRFSAERTGGSVSTLTIQRTQQEDSAVYLCASSFGQGENGYTFGSGTRLTVV.

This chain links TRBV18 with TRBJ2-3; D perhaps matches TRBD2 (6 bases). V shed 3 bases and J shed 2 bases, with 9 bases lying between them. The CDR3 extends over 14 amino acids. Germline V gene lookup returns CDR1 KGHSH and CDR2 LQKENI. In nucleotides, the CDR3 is TGTGCCAGCTCACCGGGCGGGAACACAGATACGCAGTATTTT. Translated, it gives CASSPGGNTDTQYF. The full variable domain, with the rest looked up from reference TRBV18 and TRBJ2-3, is NAGVMQNPRHLVRRRGQEARLRCSPMKGHSHVYWYRQLPEEGLKFMVYLQKENIIDESGMPKERFSAEFPKEGPSILRIQQVVRGDSAAYFCASSPGGNTDTQYFGPGTRLTVL.

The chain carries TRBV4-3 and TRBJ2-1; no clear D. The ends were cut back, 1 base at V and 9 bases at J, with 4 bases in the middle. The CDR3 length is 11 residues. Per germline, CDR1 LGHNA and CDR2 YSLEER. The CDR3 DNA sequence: TGCGCCAGCAGCCAAGCGGGTGAGCAGTTCTTC. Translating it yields CASSQAGEQFF.

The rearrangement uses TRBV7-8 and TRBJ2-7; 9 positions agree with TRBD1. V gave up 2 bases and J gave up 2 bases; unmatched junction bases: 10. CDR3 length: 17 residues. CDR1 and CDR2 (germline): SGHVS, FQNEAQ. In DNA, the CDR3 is TGTGCCAGCAGCTTAAGGGTTTCGGGACAGGGAGCCTACGAGCAGTACTTC. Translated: CASSLRVSGQGAYEQYF.

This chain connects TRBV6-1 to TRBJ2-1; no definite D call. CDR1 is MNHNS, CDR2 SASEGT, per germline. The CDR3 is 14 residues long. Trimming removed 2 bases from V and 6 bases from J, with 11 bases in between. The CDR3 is CASSEWASTNEQFF. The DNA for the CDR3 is TGTGCCAGCAGTGAATGGGCCAGCACCAATGAGCAGTTCTTC.

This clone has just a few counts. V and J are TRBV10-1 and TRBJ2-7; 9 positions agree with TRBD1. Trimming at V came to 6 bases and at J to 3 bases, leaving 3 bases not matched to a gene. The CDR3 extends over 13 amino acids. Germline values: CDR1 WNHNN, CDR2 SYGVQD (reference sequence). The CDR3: CASSLGQGYEQYF. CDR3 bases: TGCGCCAGCAGCTTGGGACAGGGCTACGAGCAGTACTTC.

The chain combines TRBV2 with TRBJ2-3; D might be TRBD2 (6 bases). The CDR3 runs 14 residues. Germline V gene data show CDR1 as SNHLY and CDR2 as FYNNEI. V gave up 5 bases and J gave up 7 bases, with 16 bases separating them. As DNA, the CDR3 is TGTGCCAGCAGTAAGGGACTTAGCATGAATACGCAGTATTTT. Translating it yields CASSKGLSMNTQYF. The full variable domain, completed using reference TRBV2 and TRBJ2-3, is EPEVTQTPSHQVTQMGQEVILRCVPISNHLYFYWYRQILGQKVEFLVSFYNNEISEKSEIFDDQFSVERPDGSNFTLKIRSTKLEDSAMYFCASSKGLSMNTQYFGPGTRLTVL.

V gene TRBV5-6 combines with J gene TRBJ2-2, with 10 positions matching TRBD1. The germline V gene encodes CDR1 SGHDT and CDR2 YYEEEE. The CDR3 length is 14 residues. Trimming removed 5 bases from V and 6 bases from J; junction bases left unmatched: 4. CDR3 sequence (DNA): TGTGCCAGCAGAACGACAGGGGGCCCCGGGGAGCTGTTTTTT. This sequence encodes CASRTTGGPGELFF.

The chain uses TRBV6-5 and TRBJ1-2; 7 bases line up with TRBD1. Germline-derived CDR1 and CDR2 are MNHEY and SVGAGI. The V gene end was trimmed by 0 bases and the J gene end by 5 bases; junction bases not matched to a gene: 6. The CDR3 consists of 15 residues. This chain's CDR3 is CASSYSFGTEYGYTF. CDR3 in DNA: TGTGCCAGCAGTTACTCGTTTGGGACAGAGTATGGCTACACCTTC.

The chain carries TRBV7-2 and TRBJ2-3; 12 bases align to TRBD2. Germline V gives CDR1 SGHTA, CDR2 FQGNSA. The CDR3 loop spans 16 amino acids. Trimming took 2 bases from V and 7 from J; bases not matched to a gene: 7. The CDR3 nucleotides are TGTGCCAGCAGCTTAATGAGACTAGCGGGGGAGAATACGCAGTATTTT. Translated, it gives CASSLMRLAGENTQYF.